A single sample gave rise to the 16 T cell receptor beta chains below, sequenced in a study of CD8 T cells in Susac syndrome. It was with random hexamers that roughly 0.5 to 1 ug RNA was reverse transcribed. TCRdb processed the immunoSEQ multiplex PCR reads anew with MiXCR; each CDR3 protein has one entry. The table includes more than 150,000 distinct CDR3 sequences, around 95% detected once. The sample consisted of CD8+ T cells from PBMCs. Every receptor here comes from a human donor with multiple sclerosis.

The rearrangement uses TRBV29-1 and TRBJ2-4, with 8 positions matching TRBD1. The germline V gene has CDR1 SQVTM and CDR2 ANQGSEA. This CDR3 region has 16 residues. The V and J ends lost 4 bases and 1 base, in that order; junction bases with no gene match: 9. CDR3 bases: TGCAGCGTTGTAGGTAGGACAGGGTTGGCCAAAAACATTCAGTACTTC. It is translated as CSVVGRTGLAKNIQYF.

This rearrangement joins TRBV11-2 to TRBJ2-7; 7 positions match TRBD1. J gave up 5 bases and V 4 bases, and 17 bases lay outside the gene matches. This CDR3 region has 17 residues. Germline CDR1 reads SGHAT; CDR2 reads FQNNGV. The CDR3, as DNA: TGTGCCAGCAGCTGGCCCCGACAGGGCAATCGGGACCACGAGCAGTACTTC. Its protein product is CASSWPRQGNRDHEQYF.

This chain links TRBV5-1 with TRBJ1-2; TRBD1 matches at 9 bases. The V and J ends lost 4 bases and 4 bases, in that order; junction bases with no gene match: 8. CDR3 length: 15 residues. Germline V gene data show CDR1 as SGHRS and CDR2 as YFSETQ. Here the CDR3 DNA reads TGCGCCAGCAGCCCGACGGGGACAGGGCGCTATGGCTACACCTTC. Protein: CASSPTGTGRYGYTF.

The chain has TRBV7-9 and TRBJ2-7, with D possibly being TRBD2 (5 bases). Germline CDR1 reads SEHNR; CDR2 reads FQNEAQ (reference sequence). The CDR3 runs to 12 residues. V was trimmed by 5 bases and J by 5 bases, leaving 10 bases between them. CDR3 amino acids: CASSGPGNEQYV. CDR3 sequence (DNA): TGTGCCAGCAGCGGACCCGGGAACGAGCAGTACGTC.

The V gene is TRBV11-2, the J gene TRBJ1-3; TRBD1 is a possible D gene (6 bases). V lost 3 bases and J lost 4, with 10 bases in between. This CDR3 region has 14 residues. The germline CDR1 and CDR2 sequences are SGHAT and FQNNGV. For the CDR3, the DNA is TGTGCCAGCAGCTTTACAGGGTTGGGAAACACCATATATTTT. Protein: CASSFTGLGNTIYF.

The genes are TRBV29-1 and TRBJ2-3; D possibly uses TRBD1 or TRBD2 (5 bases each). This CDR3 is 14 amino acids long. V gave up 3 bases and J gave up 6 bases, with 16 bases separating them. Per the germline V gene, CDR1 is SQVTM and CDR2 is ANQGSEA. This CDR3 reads CSVDKGRVGDTQYF. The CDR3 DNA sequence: TGCAGCGTTGACAAGGGACGGGTTGGGGATACGCAGTATTTT.

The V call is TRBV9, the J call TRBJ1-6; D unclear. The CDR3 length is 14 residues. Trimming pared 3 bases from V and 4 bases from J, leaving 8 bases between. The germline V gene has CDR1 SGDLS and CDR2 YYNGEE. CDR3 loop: CASSAWRYNSPLHF. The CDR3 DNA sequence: TGTGCCAGCAGCGCCTGGAGGTATAATTCACCCCTCCACTTT.

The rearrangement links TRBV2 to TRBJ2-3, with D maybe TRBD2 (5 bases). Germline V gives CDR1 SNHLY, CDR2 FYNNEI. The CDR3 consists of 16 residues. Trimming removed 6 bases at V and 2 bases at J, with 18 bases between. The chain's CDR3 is CASSYGLVSSTDTQYF. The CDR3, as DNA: TGTGCCAGCAGCTATGGACTCGTTTCATCCACAGATACGCAGTATTTT.

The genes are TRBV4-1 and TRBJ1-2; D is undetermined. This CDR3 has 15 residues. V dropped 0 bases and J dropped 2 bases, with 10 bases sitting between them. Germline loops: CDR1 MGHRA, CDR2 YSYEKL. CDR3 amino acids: CASSQEARENYGYTF. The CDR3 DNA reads TGCGCCAGCAGCCAAGAGGCTAGGGAGAACTATGGCTACACCTTC.

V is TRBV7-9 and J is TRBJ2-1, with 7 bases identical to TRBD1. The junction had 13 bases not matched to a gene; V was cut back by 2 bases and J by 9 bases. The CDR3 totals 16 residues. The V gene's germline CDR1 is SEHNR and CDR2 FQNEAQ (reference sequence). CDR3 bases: TGTGCCAGCAGCTTACCAGAGACAGGGATGGAAGTTGAGCAGTTCTTC. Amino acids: CASSLPETGMEVEQFF.

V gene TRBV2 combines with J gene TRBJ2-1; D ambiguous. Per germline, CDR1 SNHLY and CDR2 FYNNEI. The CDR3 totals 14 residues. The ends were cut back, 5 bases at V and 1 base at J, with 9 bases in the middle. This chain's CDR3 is CASSIGLSYNEQFF. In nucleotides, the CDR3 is TGTGCCAGCAGTATCGGCCTATCCTACAATGAGCAGTTCTTC.

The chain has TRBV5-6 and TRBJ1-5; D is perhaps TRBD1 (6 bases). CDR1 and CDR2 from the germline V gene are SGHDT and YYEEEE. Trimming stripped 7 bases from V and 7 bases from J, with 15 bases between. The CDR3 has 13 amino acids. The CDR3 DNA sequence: TGTGCCAGCGGATGGGGGGCTGGGCAGCCCCAGCATTTT. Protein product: CASGWGAGQPQHF.

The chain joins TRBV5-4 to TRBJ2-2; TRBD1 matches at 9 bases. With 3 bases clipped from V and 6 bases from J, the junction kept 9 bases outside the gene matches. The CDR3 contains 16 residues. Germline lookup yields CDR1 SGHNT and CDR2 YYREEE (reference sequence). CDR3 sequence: CASSSMGQGIAGELFF. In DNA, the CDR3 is TGTGCCAGCAGCTCAATGGGACAGGGAATAGCCGGGGAGCTGTTTTTT.

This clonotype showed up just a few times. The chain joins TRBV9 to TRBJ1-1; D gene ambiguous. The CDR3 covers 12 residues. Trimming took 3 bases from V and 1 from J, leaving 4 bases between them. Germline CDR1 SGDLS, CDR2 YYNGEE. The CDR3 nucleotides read TGTGCCAGCAGCGGGGCGAACACTGAAGCTTTCTTT. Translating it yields CASSGANTEAFF.

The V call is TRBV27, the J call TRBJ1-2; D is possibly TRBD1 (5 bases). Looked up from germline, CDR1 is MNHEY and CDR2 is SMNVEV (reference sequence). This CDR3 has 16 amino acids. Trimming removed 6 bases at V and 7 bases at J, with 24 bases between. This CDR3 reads CASSLSPGRNVAGYTF. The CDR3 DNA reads TGTGCCAGCAGCCTTTCCCCGGGACGCAATGTAGCTGGCTACACCTTC.

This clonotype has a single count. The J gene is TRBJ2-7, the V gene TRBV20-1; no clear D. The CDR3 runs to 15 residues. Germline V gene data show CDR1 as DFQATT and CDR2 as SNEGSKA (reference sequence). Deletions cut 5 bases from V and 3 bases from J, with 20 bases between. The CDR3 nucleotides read TGCAGTGCTCGCGGACCGGTCCTGCCCTACTACGAGCAGTACTTC. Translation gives CSARGPVLPYYEQYF.